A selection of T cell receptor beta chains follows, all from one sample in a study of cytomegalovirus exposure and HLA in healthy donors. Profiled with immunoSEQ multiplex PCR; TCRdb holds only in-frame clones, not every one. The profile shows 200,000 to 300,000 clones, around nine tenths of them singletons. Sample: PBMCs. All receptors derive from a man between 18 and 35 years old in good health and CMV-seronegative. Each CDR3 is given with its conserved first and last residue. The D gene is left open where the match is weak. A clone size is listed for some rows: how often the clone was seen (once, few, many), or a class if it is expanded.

TGCGCCAGCGGGGACACAGCTAATGAAAAACTGTTTTTT CASGDTANEKLFF TRBJ1-4 . . TRBV5-1
TGTGCCAGCAGCCAAGGGCTCAGCTCCTACAATGAGCAGTTCTTC CASSQGLSSYNEQFF TRBJ2-1 . . TRBV4-2
TGTGCCAGCAGACCAGACAGCTCTGGAAACACCATATATTTT CASRPDSSGNTIYF TRBJ1-3 . once TRBV4-2
TGCGCCAGCAGTCAGCGGGACACAGATACGCAGTATTTT CASSQRDTDTQYF TRBJ2-3 TRBD2 . TRBV10-2
TGCGCCAGCAGTGAGTCTTTGGGACTAAACAATGAGCAGTTCTTC CASSESLGLNNEQFF TRBJ2-1 TRBD2 . TRBV10-1
TGTGCCAGCAGCCCCCATTCGGGGGGGGTCACCGGGGAGCTGTTTTTT CASSPHSGGVTGELFF TRBJ2-2 TRBD2 . TRBV9
TGTGCCAGCAGCTTCAAGGCAGGGTCGGCCGGCTACACCTTC CASSFKAGSAGYTF TRBJ1-2 . . TRBV5-4
TGCGCCAGCAGCCAAGACCAGGGTGATGGAAACACCATATATTTT CASSQDQGDGNTIYF TRBJ1-3 . . TRBV4-1
TGCGCCAGCAGCCAAGATATCCGGGGCAGGGGAAATTCACCCCTCCACTTT CASSQDIRGRGNSPLHF TRBJ1-6 . . TRBV4-3
TGTGCCAGCTCACCACGGCGGGGGGGGAACACCAATGAGCAGTTCTTC CASSPRRGGNTNEQFF TRBJ2-1 TRBD2 . TRBV18
TGCGCCAGCAGCCAACGGGACAGCTATGGCTACACCTTC CASSQRDSYGYTF TRBJ1-2 TRBD1 . TRBV4-3
TGTGCCAGCAGTCGCCCCACGGGCGGGATTTTAAATGAGCAGTTCTTC CASSRPTGGILNEQFF TRBJ2-1 . . TRBV28
TGCGCCAGCAGTTCCGGGACAGGGGGCCTCGATGAGCAGTTCTTC CASSSGTGGLDEQFF TRBJ2-1 TRBD1 . TRBV4-1
TGCGCCAGCAGCAGTAGCGGCAACTCCTACGAGCAGTACTTC CASSSSGNSYEQYF TRBJ2-7 . . TRBV5-1
TGTGCCACCAGCAGAGATCTATCAAACCCTCCACCCCTCCACTTT CATSRDLSNPPPLHF TRBJ1-6 . . TRBV15
TGTGCCAGCAGTGAGATCCCAGCGGAGACCCAGTACTTC CASSEIPAETQYF TRBJ2-5 . . TRBV2
TGTGCCAGCAGTCTACAGGGAAGGTACGAGCAGTACTTC CASSLQGRYEQYF TRBJ2-7 . once TRBV2
TGTGCCAGTAGTACGACTGGTATAACCTACGAGCAGTACTTC CASSTTGITYEQYF TRBJ2-7 . . TRBV19
TGTGCCAGCAGGCCCAGGGGTGAAAAACTGTTTTTT CASRPRGEKLFF TRBJ1-4 . . TRBV6-1
TGTGCCAGTAGCCCCCAGGGGATTCTGAACACTGAAGCTTTCTTT CASSPQGILNTEAFF TRBJ1-1 . . TRBV19
TGTGCCAGCAGCTTAGATTCGGTCGTGGATACGCAGTATTTT CASSLDSVVDTQYF TRBJ2-3 . . TRBV7-9
TGTGCCAGCAGCTCCAACTACGAGCAGTACTTC CASSSNYEQYF TRBJ2-7 . . TRBV7-6
TGTGCCAGCAGCTTCGGGGGATACAATGAGCAGTTCTTC CASSFGGYNEQFF TRBJ2-1 . . TRBV7-9
TGCGCCAGCACCGAGGACAGCCTTTATGAAAAACTGTTTTTT CASTEDSLYEKLFF TRBJ1-4 . . TRBV10-2
TGTGCCAGCAGCTTAGGGTACGGAGACACCATATATTTT CASSLGYGDTIYF TRBJ1-3 . . TRBV11-2
TGTGCCAGCAGTCCGAAGGGCGGGCCCTACGAGCAGTACTTC CASSPKGGPYEQYF TRBJ2-7 . . TRBV6-6
TGCGCCAGCAGCCAAGACCGGGACAGCCTCAATCAGCCCCAGCATTTT CASSQDRDSLNQPQHF TRBJ1-5 TRBD1 . TRBV4-1
TGTGCCAGCAGCGCTCCTCGACAGACGTACGAGCAGTACTTC CASSAPRQTYEQYF TRBJ2-7 . . TRBV2
TGTGCTAGTGGTTTGTTAGCGGGACAAGGGGAGCAGTACTTC CASGLLAGQGEQYF TRBJ2-7 TRBD2 . TRBV12-5
TGTGCCAGCAGCCAATCGGCGGGTCCTCAAGCTTTCTTT CASSQSAGPQAFF TRBJ1-1 . . TRBV14
TGTGCCAGCAGCCTGTGGACAGGGGGCTCGGAGACCCAGTACTTC CASSLWTGGSETQYF TRBJ2-5 TRBD1 . TRBV7-9
TGCGCCAGCAGCCGAACAAGGACAGTTTATCAGCCCCAGCATTTT CASSRTRTVYQPQHF TRBJ1-5 . . TRBV23-1